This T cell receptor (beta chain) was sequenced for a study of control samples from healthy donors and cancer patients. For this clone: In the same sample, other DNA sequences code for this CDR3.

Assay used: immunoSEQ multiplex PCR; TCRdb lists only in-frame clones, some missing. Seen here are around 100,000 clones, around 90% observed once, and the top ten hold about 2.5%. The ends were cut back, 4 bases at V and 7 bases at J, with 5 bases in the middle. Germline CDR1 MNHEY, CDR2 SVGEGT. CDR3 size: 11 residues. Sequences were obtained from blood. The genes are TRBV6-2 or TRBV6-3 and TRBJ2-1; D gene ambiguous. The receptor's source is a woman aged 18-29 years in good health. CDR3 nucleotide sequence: TGTGCCAGCAGTTCACTAAATGAGCAGTTCTTC. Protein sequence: CASSSLNEQFF.